This TCR beta chain was profiled in a study of blood T cells in healthy people across ages. This CDR3 comprises 14 residues. Between the trimmed V and J ends, which lost 5 bases and 3 bases, there was a span of 14 bases. A J-beta primer mix and a sample-barcoded 5' primer were used in a second PCR of about 7 to 12 cycles. TCRdb processed the 5' RACE reads anew with MiXCR; each CDR3 protein has one entry. Of around 800,000 distinct CDR3 sequences listed, roughly 25% were seen once; the top ten hold 3%. This clonotype has only a few counts. The sample was also linked to a second study, of T cells of mothers and their children. That paper adds: Every mother produced more than 9 million TCR beta CDR3 reads, whereas every child provided approximately 3 million.

Sequenced input: blood. The chain combines TRBV12-3 or TRBV12-4 with TRBJ2-7; a possible D gene is TRBD2 (6 bases). This clonotype originated in a boy aged 5-17 years in good health. CDR3 region: CASSAGGMGYEQYF. DNA of the CDR3: TGTGCCAGCAGTGCCGGCGGGATGGGCTACGAGCAGTACTTC.